Listed below are T cell receptor beta chains from one sample, sequenced in a study of cytomegalovirus exposure and HLA in healthy donors. Data came from immunoSEQ multiplex PCR; TCRdb stores just in-frame clones and leaves some out. The sample shows more than 90,000 clones, over 85% of them seen only once. The sequenced sample consisted of PBMCs. These receptors came from a woman in her twenties or thirties in good health and CMV-seropositive. The conserved cysteine and the conserved F or W are not part of the CDR3 here.

v_call | cdr3_aa
TRBV9 | ASSVVGDSLYNEQF
TRBV28 | ASRVRAEAF
TRBV7-2 | ASSLGGGARHYEQY
TRBV5-4 | ASSPIQRTGELF
TRBV27 | ASLPSYRGNYGYT
TRBV5-4 | ASSLGGPVNTEAF
TRBV14 | ASSQGPGDGYT
TRBV9 | ASSVGGQSNQPQH
TRBV4-2 | ASTPTSGYTGELF
TRBV9 | ASSAHGVTQETQY
TRBV19 | ASTSVRGNTEAF
TRBV7-2 | ASSLSRGGHEQY
TRBV27 | ASSFMGGSAYEQY
TRBV5-1 | ASSLDGDSNQPQH
TRBV28 | ASRETGSGEKLF
TRBV7-2 | ASSLVGQSEAF
TRBV25-1 | ASSGLGSGEQF
TRBV2 | ASSGPDSDEAF
TRBV30 | AWSNDYYGYT
TRBV9 | ASSAETGGTSGRFGRDEQF
TRBV19 | ASSIFLTGRRRSNQPQH
TRBV7-2 | ASSLERFGELF
TRBV5-6 | ASSFPGETQY
TRBV11-3 | ASSHRTGMGTDTQY
TRBV6-5 | ASSPPQGGGTEAF
TRBV28 | ASRTGGSYGYT
TRBV6-1 | ASSLGLTSYNEQF
TRBV6-6 | ASSKLQGARSEKLF
TRBV9 | ASSGSGGSYNEQF
TRBV5-1 | ASSLSGLVVDEQF
TRBV5-4 | ASSLDLAGGLKNIQY
TRBV19 | ASSSPGSTGELF
TRBV6-5 | ASSQEPTGINVLT
TRBV6-5 | ASSRQGNTEAF
TRBV9 | ASSVAAASGSTDTQY
TRBV29-1 | SVEGTSGSGSYNEQF
TRBV28 | ASSPNRLAGAGTQY
TRBV2 | ASRSRSSYNEQF
TRBV28 | ASSLQGNEKLF
TRBV19 | ASSVQGGNTEAF
TRBV15 | ATGGSGGGFKAF
TRBV27 | ASSSRSSYEQY
TRBV19 | ASSKSSQRDEQY
TRBV7-9 | ASSRRTGSGNTIY
TRBV4-2 | ASSQEGRLAGGPQETQY
TRBV10-3 | AISESWAGGPHNEQF
TRBV15 | ATSVAGASYNEQF
TRBV4-3 | ASSQDYERGYT
TRBV27 | ASSRDRGRDTQY
TRBV5-6 | ASSPVGQGGPSGNTIY
TRBV28 | ASSLKQGLVSTEAF
TRBV25-1 | ASKSTGATEAF
TRBV5-6 | ASNSFRGQGANTGELF
TRBV7-6 | ASSLRLASGANVLT
TRBV7-9 | ASSLGSGGGETQY
TRBV23-1 | ASSRTQVNQPQH
TRBV9 | ASSAPFGGAEEKLF
TRBV7-2 | ASSLVEGPYEQY
TRBV27 | ASSLSTMNTEAF